In this sample, the clone carrying this T cell receptor beta chain turned up once. Compared with germline, one end of the junction differs, possibly owing to a read error. The sample originates from a study of blood T cell repertoires in COVID-19. Study overall: Researchers got acute and convalescent COVID-19 samples from the United States, Italy and Spain. In each case, the material was cDNA or gDNA derived from T cells, B-cell-depleted T cells, or PBMCs.

In the authors' workflow: How many nucleated cells were present was estimated from reference gene primer amplification. The protocol was immunoSEQ multiplex PCR, while the TCRdb copy is restricted to in-frame clones and leaves out a portion. The DNA was the basis for D and trimming; V, J and clone size are from that table. The sample has around 20,000 clones, 80% to 90% seen once. CDR3 length: 15 amino acids. CDR1 and CDR2 from the germline V gene are SSHAT and FNYEAQ (reference sequence). The rearrangement uses TRBV7-7 and TRBJ2-7; D remains unclear. Sequences were obtained from peripheral blood. The receptor's source is a human donor with active COVID-19. The donor label of this sample is uncertain. The CDR3 region is CASSFGIASSYEQYF. As DNA, the CDR3 is TGTGCTAGCAGCTTTGGAATAGCTAGCTCCTACGAGCAGTACTTC.